This TCR beta chain appears in the sequencing data of a study of OX40 agonist ivuxolimab in advanced cancers. For the study in its entirety: Ivuxolimab was an agonistic, fully human IgG2 monoclonal antibody directed against OX40 (CD134), a costimulatory receptor. Intravenous ivuxolimab was administered to patients every 2 weeks at six dose levels: 0.01, 0.1, 0.3, 1.5, 3 and 10 mg/kg. Among the roughly 50 dose-escalation patients, around 19 had hepatocellular carcinoma, some 15 melanoma, 9 renal cell carcinoma and 9 head and neck cancer. In the dose-escalation cohort, 75% to 85% of patients were male, and the mean age was approximately 60 years with a range of about 20 to 79. Patients were allowed to have had prior anti-PD-1, anti-PD-L1 or anti-CTLA-4 therapy, and approximately 40% of the dose-escalation patients had previously received checkpoint inhibitors. Partial responses were achieved by three dose-escalation patients, of whom one had hepatocellular carcinoma and two had cutaneous melanoma. The point of sequencing TCRbeta in the periphery was to test whether ivuxolimab changed TCR sequence diversity and drove clonal T-cell expansion. The paper covers the monotherapy dose-escalation part of the phase I ivuxolimab trial, which included N of about 50 patients.

Patients with a history of autoimmune disease or receiving systemic immunosuppression were excluded from the trial. Peripheral blood for TCR sequencing was drawn from every dose cohort at baseline, at cycle 4 day 1 and at cycle 7 day 1. Samples came from an open-label, multicenter, first-in-human phase I dose-escalation trial of ivuxolimab. Adults with locally advanced or metastatic melanoma, renal cell, hepatocellular, or head and neck squamous cell carcinoma were enrolled in the trial. Before TCR sequencing, CD4+ T cells and CD8+ T cells were sorted from peripheral blood as separate populations. As for this clone: The specificity of this receptor is unknown. Base qualities are not at hand, and no much larger clone is one base apart.

The germline V gene encodes CDR1 SGHKS and CDR2 YYEKEE (reference sequence). Counted from cysteine to phenylalanine, this CDR3 has 13 amino acids. The read is trimmed to its CDR3 DNA, 39 bases read in frame from base 1. The V and J ends are trimmed by 6 bases and 1 base, leaving 10 bases between them. Summary of the overall study and its limitations: In partial responders in the 0.1-3.0 mg/kg groups, normalized peripheral clonal expansion was found to be among the lowest, especially among CD8+ T cells. Low levels of normalized T-cell clonal expansion were also seen in some nonresponding patients. Which antigens the clonally expanded peripheral T cells were specific for was not determined. After ivuxolimab, expanded clones were on average more numerous among CD8+ T cells than among CD4+ T cells. Clonal expansion of both CD4+ and CD8+ blood T cells was observed from baseline to week 6 at doses 0.1 to 3.0 mg/kg.

To sequence the TCRbeta CDR3 region, genomic DNA was isolated from the sorted cells. TCRbeta CDR3 regions were sequenced using the immunoSEQ Assay. TCRdb re-hosts the immuneACCESS table, in-frame sequences only. Its copies lack some clones; in the studies checked, an unresolved V gene accounts for under half of them, and the cause for the rest is not known. Here the sample has about 11,000 clones; roughly nine tenths occur a single time. The leading ten clones occupy around 31% of the sample. The receptor chain draws on TRBV5-5 and TRBJ1-2, with the D gene call left open. The material was CD4+ or CD8+ T cells sorted from blood, obtained in a trial of the OX40 agonist ivuxolimab. This TCR was sampled from an adult with an advanced solid tumor such as melanoma, head and neck, liver or kidney cancer. The CDR3 loop reads CASTTNSNYGYTF. The base sequence is TGTGCCAGCACCACAAACAGTAACTATGGCTACACCTTC.